One sample yielded the 15 T cell receptor beta chains listed below, sequenced in a study of identifying expanded T cells in peripheral blood (dated by TCRdb to the late 2010s). Receptors were amplified or captured by the immunoSEQ multiplex PCR assay. TCRdb took this table from immuneACCESS and kept in-frame rearrangements with V and J called. Such tables lack part of the clones; where checked against another copy, unresolved V genes explain under half of the gap, and the rest is unexplained. Within this sample are around 66,000 clones, with more than 75% of them counted one time only. The ten largest clones capture 4.7% of the sample. Sequences were obtained from blood. All receptors come from a person aged 18 to 75 in good health.

V and J are TRBV5-4 and TRBJ1-5; D is possibly TRBD1 (5 bases). The CDR3 contains 13 residues. The V gene lost 5 bases and the J gene lost 6 bases, with 12 bases spanning the gap. Looked up from germline, CDR1 is SGHNT and CDR2 is YYREEE (reference sequence). The CDR3 sequence is CASSSQGSQPQHF. CDR3 coding DNA: TGTGCCAGCAGTTCGCAGGGTTCTCAGCCCCAGCATTTT.

This chain connects TRBV5-1 to TRBJ2-7, with 10 bases matching TRBD2. V shed 3 bases, J shed 4 bases, and the junction held 7 bases outside the gene matches. CDR1 is SGHRS, CDR2 YFSETQ, per germline. The CDR3 covers 15 residues. The CDR3 spells CASSSGLAASYEQYF. CDR3 nucleotide sequence: TGCGCCAGCAGCTCAGGACTAGCGGCCTCTTACGAGCAGTACTTC.

The V and J genes are TRBV15 and TRBJ1-1, with D possibly being TRBD1 (5 bases). Germline CDR1 reads LNHNV; CDR2 reads YYDKDF (reference sequence). V lost 5 bases, J lost 7 bases, and 17 bases lay in between. CDR3 length: 14 amino acids. CDR3 region: CATSHGPGDGEAFF. CDR3 in DNA: TGTGCCACCAGCCATGGTCCCGGGGACGGTGAAGCTTTCTTT.

The table lists this clone with a count of one. V usage is TRBV9 and J usage is TRBJ2-7, with TRBD2 matching 14 bases. Per germline, CDR1 SGDLS and CDR2 YYNGEE. The CDR3 totals 16 residues. The J segment lost 7 bases and the V segment lost 4 bases, leaving 10 bases of the junction unmatched. For the CDR3, the DNA is TGTGCCAGCAGCCCGGGACTAGCGGGAGCGGTAGGGGAGCAGTACTTC. It translates to CASSPGLAGAVGEQYF.

This clone was counted many times. The rearrangement links TRBV5-4 to TRBJ2-7; 8 positions match TRBD1. CDR3 length: 14 amino acids. Germline trimming cut 4 bases from V and 3 bases from J; bases unmatched to any gene: 6. Germline V gene sequence: CDR1 SGHNT, CDR2 YYREEE (reference sequence). DNA for the CDR3: TGTGCCAGCAGCCAGGACAGGGTGGTCTACGAGCAGTACTTC. This codes for CASSQDRVVYEQYF.

CDR3 loop: CAWSVGQSETQYF. For the CDR3, the DNA is TGTGCCTGGAGTGTAGGACAGTCGGAGACCCAGTACTTC. This chain joins TRBV30 and TRBJ2-5, with D possibly matching TRBD1 (6 bases). The CDR3 is 13 amino acids. V dropped 0 bases and J dropped 5 bases, with 10 bases sitting between them. Looked up from germline, CDR1 is GTSNPN and CDR2 is SVGIG (reference sequence).

V and J are TRBV15 and TRBJ2-3, with 10 positions matching TRBD2. Per germline, CDR1 LNHNV and CDR2 YYDKDF (reference sequence). This CDR3 has 17 amino acids. The V segment lost 0 bases and the J segment 9 bases; nucleotides outside the gene matches: 12. For the CDR3, the DNA is TGTGCCACCAGCAGAGACCACATAGCGGGGGGAAAGGGCACGCAGTATTTT. Its protein product is CATSRDHIAGGKGTQYF.

The chain links TRBV9 to TRBJ2-1; D remains unclear. With 3 bases removed from V and 5 bases from J, the gap between germline ends came to 6 bases. The CDR3 totals 12 residues. Germline CDR1 and CDR2: SGDLS and YYNGEE. The CDR3 DNA reads as TGTGCCAGCAGCGGATACCACAATGAGCAGTTCTTC. This gives the protein CASSGYHNEQFF.

The J gene is TRBJ2-1, the V gene TRBV5-1, with a weak D call TRBD1 (6 bases). CDR3 length equals 14 residues. Germline V lookup: CDR1 SGHRS, CDR2 YFSETQ. Deletions cut 2 bases from V and 9 bases from J, with 15 bases between. CDR3 amino acids: CASSLGGASGEQFF. In nucleotides, the CDR3 is TGCGCCAGCAGCTTAGGGGGAGCGTCTGGTGAGCAGTTCTTC.

The gene calls are TRBV6-5 and TRBJ2-7; perhaps TRBD1 as D (6 bases). V was clipped by 10 bases and J by 4 bases, with 17 bases between them. CDR3 size: 13 residues. The germline V gene has CDR1 MNHEY and CDR2 SVGAGI. CDR3: CATLGQYPYEQYF. DNA of the CDR3: TGTGCCACCCTTGGACAGTATCCGTACGAGCAGTACTTC.

The chain combines TRBV4-3 with TRBJ2-1; TRBD2 agrees at 9 bases. V shed 0 bases and J 2 bases; nucleotides not matched to a gene: 5. Germline CDR1 is LGHNA and CDR2 is YSLEER. The CDR3 spans 17 residues. The CDR3 sequence: CASSQDGLAGAYNEQFF. In DNA, the CDR3 is TGCGCCAGCAGCCAAGATGGGTTAGCGGGAGCCTACAATGAGCAGTTCTTC.

The chain couples TRBV28 to TRBJ2-7; D is possibly TRBD2 (6 bases). Germline CDR1 is MDHEN and CDR2 is SYDVKM. The CDR3 has 14 amino acids. Between the trimmed V and J ends, which lost 3 bases and 2 bases, there was a span of 11 bases. The CDR3, as DNA: TGTGCCAGCAGTTTCAGGGCGGGACCCTACGAGCAGTACTTC. Amino acids: CASSFRAGPYEQYF.

V gene TRBV9 combines with J gene TRBJ2-2, with no clear D. The CDR3 length is 12 residues. V shed 7 bases and J shed 4 bases, with 8 bases lying between them. Germline CDR1 and CDR2: SGDLS and YYNGEE. CDR3 loop: CASSKSTGELFF. DNA of the CDR3: TGTGCCAGCTCGAAGAGCACCGGGGAGCTGTTTTTT.

The chain couples TRBV12-1 to TRBJ2-2; TRBD1 is the table's D call and was not checked against the DNA. TRBV12-1 is designated a pseudogene. This CDR3 is 16 amino acids long. The CDR3 here is CASSSSEQGSAGELFF. Written as DNA, the CDR3 is TGTGCCAGCAGCTCGTCCGAACAGGGATCCGCCGGGGAGCTGTTTTTT.

This sequence joins TRBV6-4 and TRBJ1-5, with D possibly being TRBD1 (6 bases). CDR1 and CDR2 (germline): MRHNA, SNTAGT. Trimming stripped 6 bases from V and 3 bases from J, with 9 bases between. The CDR3 is 13 residues long. CDR3 sequence reads: CASRQGVNQPQHF. The CDR3 DNA sequence: TGTGCCAGCAGACAGGGAGTCAATCAGCCCCAGCATTTT.